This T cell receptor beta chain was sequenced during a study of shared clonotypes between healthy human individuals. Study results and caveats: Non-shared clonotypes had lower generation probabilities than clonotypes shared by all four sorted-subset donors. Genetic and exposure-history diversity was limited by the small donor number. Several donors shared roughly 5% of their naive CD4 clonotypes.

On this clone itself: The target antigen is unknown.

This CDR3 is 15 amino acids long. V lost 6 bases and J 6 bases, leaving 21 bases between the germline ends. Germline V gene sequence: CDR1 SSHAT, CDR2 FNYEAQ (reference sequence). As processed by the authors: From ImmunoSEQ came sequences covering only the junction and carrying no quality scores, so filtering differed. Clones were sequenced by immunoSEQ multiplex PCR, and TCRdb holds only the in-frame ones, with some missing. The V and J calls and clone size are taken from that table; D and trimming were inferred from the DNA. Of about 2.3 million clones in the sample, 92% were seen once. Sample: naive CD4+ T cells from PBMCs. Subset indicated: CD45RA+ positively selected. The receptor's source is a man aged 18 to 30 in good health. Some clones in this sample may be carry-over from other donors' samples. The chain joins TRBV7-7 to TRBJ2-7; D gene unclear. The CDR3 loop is CASSPVPNLMGEQYF. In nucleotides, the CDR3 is TGTGCCAGCAGTCCTGTCCCGAACCTAATGGGCGAGCAGTACTTC.